A single sample gave rise to the 13 T cell receptor beta chains below, sequenced in a study of CD8 T cell repertoires and HIV-1 epitope variants. Antigens for these TCRs are unknown. The repertoire was sequenced with immunoSEQ multiplex PCR; TCRdb's copy has only in-frame clones and lacks some. The data show about 5,100 clones, with around 60% seen just once and roughly 47% held by the top ten. The sequenced sample consisted of cultured CD8+ T cells derived from PBMCs. All receptors come from a male donor with HIV.

In regard to this clone: This specimen includes other DNA sequences encoding the same CDR3. CDR3 sequence reads: CASSQPTSSGNTIYF. CDR3 DNA: TGCGCCAGCAGCCAGCCCACAAGCTCTGGAAACACCATATATTTT. The V call is TRBV4-1, the J call TRBJ1-3; no definite D call. Deletions cut 3 bases from V and 0 bases from J, with 9 bases between. CDR1 is MGHRA and CDR2 is YSYEKL in the germline V gene. CDR3 length equals 15 residues.

V is TRBV27 and J is TRBJ2-7, with D uncertain. The CDR3 extends over 10 amino acids. CDR1 is MNHEY and CDR2 is SMNVEV in the germline V gene (reference sequence). V was trimmed by 3 bases and J by 12 bases, leaving 9 bases between them. In DNA, the CDR3 is TGTGCCAGCAGTTTTGGGTTGGGGTACTTC. It codes for CASSFGLGYF.

This clone was detected only a few times. This rearrangement joins TRBV5-6 to TRBJ2-1, with D possibly TRBD2 on 6 matching bases. Germline loops: CDR1 SGHDT, CDR2 YYEEEE. The length of the CDR3 is 13 residues. V dropped 4 bases and J dropped 6 bases, with 11 bases sitting between them. The CDR3 sequence: CASSPGTANEQFF. DNA of the CDR3: TGTGCCAGCAGCCCAGGGACTGCCAATGAGCAGTTCTTC.

The chain recombines TRBV19 with TRBJ2-2; a possible D gene is TRBD1 (6 bases). From germline, CDR1 is LNHDA and CDR2 SQIVND (reference sequence). V lost 6 bases and J lost 0, with 14 bases in between. This CDR3 has 16 residues. This chain's CDR3 is CASRDRFEANTGELFF. CDR3 bases: TGTGCCAGTAGGGACAGATTCGAAGCGAACACCGGGGAGCTGTTTTTT. The full variable domain, completed using reference TRBV19 and TRBJ2-2, is DGGITQSPKYLFRKEGQNVTLSCEQNLNHDAMYWYRQDPGQGLRLIYYSQIVNDFQKGDIAEGYSVSREKKESFPLTVTSAQKNPTAFYLCASRDRFEANTGELFFGEGSRLTVL.

This clone came up a few times. This chain joins TRBV6-5 and TRBJ1-1; D is perhaps TRBD1 (6 bases). CDR1 and CDR2 (germline): MNHEY, SVGAGI. The CDR3 is 15 residues long. Trimming took off 0 bases at V and 4 bases at J, with 12 bases between the two ends. CDR3 in DNA: TGTGCCAGCAGTTACTCGGACAGTTCGGTCACTGAAGCTTTCTTT. Amino acids: CASSYSDSSVTEAFF.

The chain employs TRBV19 and TRBJ2-1; TRBD2 aligns across 7 bases. Germline CDR1 LNHDA, CDR2 SQIVND (reference sequence). Trimming took 5 bases from V and 3 from J; bases not matched to a gene: 1. CDR3 length equals 13 residues. Written as DNA, the CDR3 is TGTGCCAGTAGTTTAGCGGGCTACAATGAGCAGTTCTTC. It is translated as CASSLAGYNEQFF.

Only a few counts were recorded for this clone. V is TRBV19 and J is TRBJ2-4; 11 bases align to TRBD2. The J segment lost 5 bases and the V segment lost 7 bases, leaving 16 bases of the junction unmatched. The CDR3 loop spans 18 amino acids. Germline values: CDR1 LNHDA, CDR2 SQIVND (reference sequence). The CDR3 sequence: CASNDRRWGGLAENIQYF. The CDR3 DNA is TGTGCCAGTAACGATCGGAGGTGGGGGGGACTAGCGGAAAACATTCAGTACTTC.

The V and J genes are TRBV5-6 and TRBJ1-1; 8 nucleotides line up with TRBD1. This CDR3 has 14 residues. Germline CDR1 is SGHDT and CDR2 is YYEEEE. The J segment lost 5 bases and the V segment lost 4 bases, leaving 7 bases of the junction unmatched. DNA for the CDR3: TGTGCCAGCAGCCCGGACAGGGCTATAACTGAAGCTTTCTTT. This encodes CASSPDRAITEAFF.

This chain uses TRBV6-6 with TRBJ2-1; D is uncertain. The CDR3 contains 12 residues. Trimming shortened V by 6 bases and J by 4 bases, and 7 bases separated the two germline ends. The germline gives CDR1 MNHNY, CDR2 SVGAGI (reference sequence). The CDR3 loop is CASSLGYNEQFF. DNA for the CDR3: TGTGCCAGCAGCCTCGGGTACAATGAGCAGTTCTTC.

V usage is TRBV11-2 and J usage is TRBJ2-5; TRBD2 might be the D (5 bases). The CDR3 totals 16 residues. The V and J ends lost 0 bases and 4 bases respectively, with 15 bases between them. Germline CDR1 and CDR2: SGHAT and FQNNGV. CDR3 in amino acids: CASSLDLTGSAETQYF. Written as DNA, the CDR3 is TGTGCCAGCAGCTTAGATCTGACTGGGAGCGCAGAGACCCAGTACTTC.

The rearrangement links TRBV11-2 to TRBJ1-1, with no clear D. The V end lost 1 base, the J end lost 4 bases, and 4 bases lay between the germline ends. This CDR3 has 12 residues. CDR1 is SGHAT and CDR2 is FQNNGV in the germline V gene. In DNA form, the CDR3 reads TGTGCCAGCAGCTTAGTGGGCACTGAAGCTTTCTTT. It yields the protein CASSLVGTEAFF.

This clone was counted between two and nine times. V usage is TRBV11-2 and J usage is TRBJ2-7, with a tentative D call TRBD2 (5 bases). V was trimmed by 5 bases and J by 0 bases, leaving 14 bases between them. Germline assignment: CDR1 SGHAT and CDR2 FQNNGV. CDR3 size: 15 residues. Here the CDR3 DNA reads TGTGCCAGCAGCAGTGAGATAGGGAGCTCCTACGAGCAGTACTTC. Translating it yields CASSSEIGSSYEQYF.

This clone turned up a few times. The chain joins TRBV27 to TRBJ2-7, with TRBD1 as a possible D gene (7 bases). Between the trimmed V and J ends, which lost 2 bases and 4 bases, there was a span of 21 bases. The CDR3 is made up of 17 amino acids. Looked up from germline, CDR1 is MNHEY and CDR2 is SMNVEV (reference sequence). CDR3 protein: CASSLRTSETGRYEQYF. The CDR3 DNA sequence: TGTGCCAGCAGTTTAAGAACTTCAGAGACAGGGAGGTACGAGCAGTACTTC.